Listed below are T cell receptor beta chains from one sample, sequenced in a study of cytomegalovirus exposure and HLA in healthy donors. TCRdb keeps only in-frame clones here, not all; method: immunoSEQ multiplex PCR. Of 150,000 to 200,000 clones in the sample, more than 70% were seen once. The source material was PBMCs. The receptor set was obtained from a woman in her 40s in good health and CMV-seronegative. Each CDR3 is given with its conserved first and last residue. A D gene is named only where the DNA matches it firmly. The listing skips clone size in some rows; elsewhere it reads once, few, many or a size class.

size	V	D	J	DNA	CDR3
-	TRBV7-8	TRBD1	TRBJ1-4	TGTGCCAGCAGGTTAGGGGTGGTTACAGGGGGCGCCGGTGAAAAACTGTTTTTT	CASRLGVVTGGAGEKLFF
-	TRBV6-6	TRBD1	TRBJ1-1	TGTGCCAGCAGTCCAGGGGGCGATCTGGGCACTGAAGCTTTCTTT	CASSPGGDLGTEAFF
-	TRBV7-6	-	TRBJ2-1	TGTGCCAGCAGCTTAGTCATGTCAGGGACCTACAATGAGCAGTTCTTC	CASSLVMSGTYNEQFF
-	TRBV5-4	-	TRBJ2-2	TGTGCCAGCAGCTCGCCCCTAATTACGGGAGAGAACACCGGGGAGCTGTTTTTT	CASSSPLITGENTGELFF
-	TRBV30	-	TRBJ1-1	TGTGCCTGGAATTCATTCTCGGGGCACAGGGACACTGAAGCTTTCTTT	CAWNSFSGHRDTEAFF
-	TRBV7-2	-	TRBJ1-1	TGTGCCAGCAGCTTAGGGCGGGCCTTAGAGGTCAAAGCTTTCTTT	CASSLGRALEVKAFF
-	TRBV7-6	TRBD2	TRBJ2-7	TGTGCCAGCAGCTTCTCCGGGACTAGCGGGGATACCTACAAGCAGTACTTC	CASSFSGTSGDTYKQYF
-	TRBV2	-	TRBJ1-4	TGTGCCAGCAGTGACCCGGGGGACGTTGAAAAACTGTTTTTT	CASSDPGDVEKLFF
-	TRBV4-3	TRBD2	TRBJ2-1	TGCGCCAGCAGCCCACGACTAGCGGGCTACAATGAGCAGTTCTTC	CASSPRLAGYNEQFF
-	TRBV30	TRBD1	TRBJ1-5	TGTGCCTGGAGAGAACAGGGGGGCCTTAATCAGCCCCAGCATTTT	CAWREQGGLNQPQHF
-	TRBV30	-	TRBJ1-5	TGTGCCTGGAGTTCTCCGGGAAATCAGCCCCAGCATTTT	CAWSSPGNQPQHF
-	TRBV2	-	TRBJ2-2	TGTGCCAGCAGTGACCGGGGGGCAAACACCGGGGAGCTGTTTTTT	CASSDRGANTGELFF
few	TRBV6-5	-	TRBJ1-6	TGTGCCAGCAGTGCACAGGGTAGCAATTCACCCCTCCACTTT	CASSAQGSNSPLHF
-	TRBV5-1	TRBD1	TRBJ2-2	TGCGCCAGCAGCCCTGGGGACAGGCTAGGGACCGGGGAGCTGTTTTTT	CASSPGDRLGTGELFF
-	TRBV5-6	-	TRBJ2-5	TGTGCCAGCAGCTTTCTATCAGGGGGGGAGACCCAGTACTTC	CASSFLSGGETQYF
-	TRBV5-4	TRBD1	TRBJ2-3	TGTGCCAGCAGCTCCCGACAGGGGATAACAGATACGCAGTATTTT	CASSSRQGITDTQYF
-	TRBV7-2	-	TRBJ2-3	TGTGCCAGCAGCTTAGGACAGCTTCTCACAGATACGCAGTATTTT	CASSLGQLLTDTQYF
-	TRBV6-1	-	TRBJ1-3	TGTGCCAGCAGTCCGGGACACCACTCTGGAAACACCATATATTTT	CASSPGHHSGNTIYF
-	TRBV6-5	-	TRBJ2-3	TGTGCCAGCAGTCGGGGAACAGATACGCAGTATTTT	CASSRGTDTQYF
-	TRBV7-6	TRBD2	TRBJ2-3	TGTGCCAGCAGCTTAACTAGCGGGAGCCCAGATACGCAGTATTTT	CASSLTSGSPDTQYF
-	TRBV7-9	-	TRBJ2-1	TGTTCCAGCAGCTTCGGGGGGCATGAGCAGTTCTTC	CSSSFGGHEQFF
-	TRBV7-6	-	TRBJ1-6	TGTGCCAGCAGCTTAGCGTATGGGCAGTCCAATTCACCCCTCCACTTT	CASSLAYGQSNSPLHF
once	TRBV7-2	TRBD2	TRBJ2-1	TGTGCCAGCAGATCAAATCCGGGACTAGGCTACAATGAGCAGTTCTTC	CASRSNPGLGYNEQFF
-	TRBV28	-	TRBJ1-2	TGTGCCAGCAGTTTAGGAGACGGATTCTATGGCTACACCTTC	CASSLGDGFYGYTF
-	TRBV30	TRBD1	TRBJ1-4	TGTGCCTGGAGTGTACGGACAGGGACTAATGAAAAACTGTTTTTT	CAWSVRTGTNEKLFF
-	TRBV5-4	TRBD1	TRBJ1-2	TGTGCCAGCAGCCCACAGGGGGGCGGCTACACCTTC	CASSPQGGGYTF